This passage covers 16 T cell receptor beta chains from one sample sequenced in a study of T cells in Graves' hyperthyroidism and ophthalmopathy. RNA transcripts gave rise to amplified TCR beta CDR3 regions. The HTBI set primed first-round TCR CDR3 RT-PCR. TCRdb called the multiplex PCR reads again in MiXCR, with one record for every CDR3 protein. The repertoire holds under 350,000 distinct CDR3 sequences, with 18% as singletons. The material sequenced was blood. All receptors come from a woman aged 45-65 years with Graves' hyperthyroidism.

CDR3 sequence: CASSLDIRDRGFCEQYF. DNA for the CDR3: TGTGCCAGCAGCTTAGATATTCGGGACAGGGGTTTTTGCGAGCAGTACTTC. The chain has TRBV7-9 and TRBJ2-7, with 10 positions matching TRBD1. Per germline, CDR1 SEHNR and CDR2 FQNEAQ (reference sequence). The trim removed 1 base at V and 6 bases at J, leaving 12 bases unmatched. The CDR3 runs to 17 residues.

The V call is TRBV10-3, the J call TRBJ1-1; D is perhaps TRBD1 (5 bases). The ends were cut back, 0 bases at V and 1 base at J, with 12 bases in the middle. CDR1 is ENHRY, CDR2 SYGVKD, per germline. This CDR3 comprises 16 residues. CDR3 in amino acids: CAISESGTRRNTEAFF. The CDR3 DNA reads as TGTGCCATCAGTGAGTCGGGGACCAGGAGGAACACTGAAGCTTTCTTT.

This clonotype was counted ten times or more. The chain couples TRBV5-1 to TRBJ1-1; 7 bases are shared with TRBD1. Looked up from germline, CDR1 is SGHRS and CDR2 is YFSETQ. The CDR3 is 15 residues long. V lost 3 bases, J lost 1 base, and 6 bases stayed unmatched. CDR3 in amino acids: CASSSRTGPNTEAFF. CDR3 in DNA: TGCGCCAGCAGCTCCCGGACAGGTCCGAACACTGAAGCTTTCTTT.

This clonotype was counted at least ten times. This rearrangement joins TRBV18 to TRBJ1-5; 7 bases fit TRBD1. Unmatched junction bases numbered 6, after V lost 3 bases and J lost 4 bases. This CDR3 has 15 residues. Germline V gene lookup returns CDR1 KGHSH and CDR2 LQKENI. CDR3: CASSPLGGQNQPQHF. The CDR3, as DNA: TGTGCCAGCTCACCCCTCGGGGGACAGAATCAGCCCCAGCATTTT.

J is TRBJ1-4 and V is TRBV5-8, with TRBD1 as a possible D gene (5 bases). The CDR3 runs to 14 residues. Germline CDR1 reads SGHTS; CDR2 reads YDEGEE. Trimming stripped 7 bases from V and 3 bases from J, with 13 bases between. In DNA form, the CDR3 reads TGTGCCAGCCAGGGATTGGGGGCTAATGAAAAACTGTTTTTT. Encoded protein: CASQGLGANEKLFF.

This clonotype was seen a few times. The V call is TRBV28, the J call TRBJ1-1; D gene unclear. Germline assignment: CDR1 MDHEN and CDR2 SYDVKM. The CDR3 is 14 amino acids. V was clipped by 3 bases and J by 1 base, with 9 bases between them. CDR3 protein: CASSLAQTNTEAFF. The CDR3 region has the DNA TGTGCCAGCAGTTTGGCCCAGACGAACACTGAAGCTTTCTTT. The entire variable domain, with the rest obtained from reference TRBV28 and TRBJ1-1, is as follows: DVKVTQSSRYLVKRTGEKVFLECVQDMDHENMFWYRQDPGLGLRLIYFSYDVKMKEKGDIPEGYSVSREKKERFSLILESASTNQTSMYLCASSLAQTNTEAFFGQGTRLTVV.

Note on this clonotype: At one end the junction does not follow the germline gene, possibly because of a read error. The rearrangement uses TRBV7-9 and TRBJ1-1; D is ambiguous. The CDR3 consists of 13 residues. Germline lookup yields CDR1 SEHNR and CDR2 FQNEAQ (reference sequence). This CDR3 is CANSPTPNTEAFF. CDR3 in DNA: TGTGCCAACAGCCCGACACCGAACACTGAAGCTTTCTTT.

This clonotype appeared a few times. V gene TRBV29-1 combines with J gene TRBJ1-1; D remains ambiguous. The CDR3 covers 12 residues. Germline lookup yields CDR1 SQVTM and CDR2 ANQGSEA. The V end lost 4 bases, the J end lost 6 bases, and 12 bases lay between the germline ends. CDR3 residues: CSVVNRPPEAFF. The CDR3 bases are TGCAGCGTTGTTAACCGACCCCCTGAAGCTTTCTTT.

This clonotype was detected ten times or more. The J gene is TRBJ1-2, the V gene TRBV5-1; D remains unclear. Germline V CDR1 and CDR2: SGHRS, YFSETQ. Trimming removed 4 bases from V and 6 bases from J, with 16 bases in between. The CDR3 length is 14 residues. The CDR3 spells CASSLGRGYHGYTF. The CDR3 bases are TGCGCCAGCAGCCTCGGAAGAGGGTATCATGGCTACACCTTC. Full variable domain (missing parts from reference TRBV5-1 and TRBJ1-2): KAGVTQTPRYLIKTRGQQVTLSCSPISGHRSVSWYQQTPGQGLQFLFEYFSETQRNKGNFPGRFSGRQFSNSRSEMNVSTLELGDSALYLCASSLGRGYHGYTFGSGTRLTVV.

This clonotype appeared once. The V and J genes are TRBV24-1 and TRBJ2-5; D call uncertain. The end of the DNA is better explained by TRBJ2-1, so the J call may be wrong. This CDR3 contains 12 residues. Germline CDR1 and CDR2: KGHDR and SFDVKD. The CDR3 spells CATSGELETQFF. In nucleotides, the CDR3 is TGTGCCACCAGTGGTGAGTTGGAGACCCAGTTCTTC.

This clonotype was detected only a few times. The gene calls are TRBV5-1 and TRBJ2-7; D call uncertain. Germline loops: CDR1 SGHRS, CDR2 YFSETQ. The V and J ends lost 2 bases and 6 bases respectively, with 9 bases between them. The CDR3 contains 12 residues. The CDR3 DNA reads as TGCGCCAGCAGCTTAATAGTTGGCGAGCAGTACGTC. Its translation is CASSLIVGEQYV.

The sample holds many counts of this clonotype. V is TRBV6-6 and J is TRBJ2-1; D unresolved. The CDR3 contains 15 residues. Between the trimmed V and J ends, which lost 0 bases and 2 bases, there was a span of 8 bases. Per the germline V gene, CDR1 is MNHNY and CDR2 is SVGAGI (reference sequence). CDR3 coding DNA: TGTGCCAGCAGTTACTCGGCAGGAGCCTACAATGAGCAGTTCTTC. Translation: CASSYSAGAYNEQFF.

The CDR3 here is CSASGGAETQYF. The CDR3 bases are TGCAGTGCTAGCGGGGGGGCCGAGACCCAGTACTTC. The chain uses TRBV20-1 and TRBJ2-5; 8 bases fit TRBD2. The length of the CDR3 is 12 residues. V trimming: 3 bases; J trimming: 5 bases; junction bases outside the gene matches: 2. CDR1 DFQATT and CDR2 SNEGSKA come from the germline V gene (reference sequence).

This clonotype came up many times. The V and J genes are TRBV3-1 and TRBJ1-6; D perhaps matches TRBD1 (5 bases). V was pared by 5 bases and J by 7 bases, with 12 bases between. Germline CDR1 reads LGHDT; CDR2 reads YNNKEL (reference sequence). The CDR3 has 14 amino acids. CDR3 DNA sequence: TGTGCCAGCAGCGCCCGGGACGGAAATTCACCCCTCCACTTT. Translation: CASSARDGNSPLHF.

This clonotype was seen ten or more times. This chain links TRBV5-1 with TRBJ2-5; 9 positions match TRBD2. The germline V gene encodes CDR1 SGHRS and CDR2 YFSETQ. Trimming at V came to 4 bases and at J to 5 bases, leaving 6 bases not matched to a gene. This CDR3 has 14 residues. Written as DNA, the CDR3 is TGCGCCAGCAGCGCGTCTAGCGGGACCGAGACCCAGTACTTC. Protein product: CASSASSGTETQYF.

This clonotype was counted between two and nine times. The chain has TRBV29-1 and TRBJ2-1, with D possibly TRBD2 on 6 matching bases. The germline CDR1 and CDR2 sequences are SQVTM and ANQGSEA. The CDR3 consists of 14 residues. V was pared by 5 bases and J by 2 bases, with 13 bases between. The DNA for the CDR3 is TGCAGCGTTCTCGGGAGTGTAACCTACAATGAGCAGTTCTTC. Translated: CSVLGSVTYNEQFF.